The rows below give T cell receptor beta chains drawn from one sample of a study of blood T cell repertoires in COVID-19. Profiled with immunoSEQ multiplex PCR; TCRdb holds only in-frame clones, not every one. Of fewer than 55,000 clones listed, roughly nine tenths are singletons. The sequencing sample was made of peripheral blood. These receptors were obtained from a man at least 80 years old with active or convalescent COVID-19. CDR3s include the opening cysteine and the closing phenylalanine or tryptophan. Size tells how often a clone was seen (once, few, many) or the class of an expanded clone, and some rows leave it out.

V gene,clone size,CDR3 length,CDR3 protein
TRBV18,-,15,CASSPNRVPNTEAFF
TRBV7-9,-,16,CASSPARGQSNYGYTF
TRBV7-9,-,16,CASSLAGGRGSNEQFF
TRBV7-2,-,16,CASSLARDRQTYGYTF
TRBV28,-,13,CATRGGGTYEQYF
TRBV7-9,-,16,CASSLRGTNLNTEAFF
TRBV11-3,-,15,CASSYMSAPRGEQFF
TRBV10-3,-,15,CAISRLAVDTGELFF
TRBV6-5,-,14,CAYGGTGGHQPQHF
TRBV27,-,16,CASRLSTGAVGETQYF
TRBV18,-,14,CASSPLTDYNEQFF
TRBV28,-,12,CASIPIQGEAFF
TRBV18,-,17,CASSPSLDRGNTGELFF
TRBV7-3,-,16,CASSLGGPSSGNTIYF
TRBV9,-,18,CASSVGGQGGFSGNTIYF
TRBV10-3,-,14,CASKGQPNTGELFF
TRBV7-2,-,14,CASSFQGNPQPQHF
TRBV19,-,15,CASRGGGSMNTEAFF
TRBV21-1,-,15,CASRRVVGIENIQYF
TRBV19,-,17,CASRPSGQGPPRQPQHF
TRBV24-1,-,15,CATSDSQAFHYEQYF
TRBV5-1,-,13,CASSLDIYNEQFF
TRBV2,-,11,CASSGELSPFF
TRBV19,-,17,CASSLRQPLGYKNIQYF
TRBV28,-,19,CASSLSPRSSASIYNEQFF
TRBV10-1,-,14,CASSLRLVDNEQFF
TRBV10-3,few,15,CAISESGTAPDTQYF
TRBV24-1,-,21,CATSETPGTGAQRIGTGELFF
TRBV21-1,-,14,CARGEREVRETQYF
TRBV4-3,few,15,CASSQSGQVGETQYF
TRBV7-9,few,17,CASSLVRAGGLDNEQFF
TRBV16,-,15,CASSQPTGGHQPQHF
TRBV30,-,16,CAWNRITGTAGNTIYF
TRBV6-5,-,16,CASSYSGTGGSNEQYF
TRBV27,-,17,CASSLLGGTGYLEKLFF
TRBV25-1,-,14,CASSETGVNTEAFF